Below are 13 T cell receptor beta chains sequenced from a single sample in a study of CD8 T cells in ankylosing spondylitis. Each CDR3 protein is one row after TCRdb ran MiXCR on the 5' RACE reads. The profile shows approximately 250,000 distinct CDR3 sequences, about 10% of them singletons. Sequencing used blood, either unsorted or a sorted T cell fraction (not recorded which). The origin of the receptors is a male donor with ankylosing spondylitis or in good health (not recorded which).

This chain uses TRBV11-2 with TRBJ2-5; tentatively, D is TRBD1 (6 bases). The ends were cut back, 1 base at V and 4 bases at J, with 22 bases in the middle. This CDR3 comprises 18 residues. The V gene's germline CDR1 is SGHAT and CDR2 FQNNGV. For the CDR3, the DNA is TGTGCCAGCAGCTTAGGAGCCAGGGGTTATTCGGTAGGAGAGACCCAGTACTTC. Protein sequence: CASSLGARGYSVGETQYF.

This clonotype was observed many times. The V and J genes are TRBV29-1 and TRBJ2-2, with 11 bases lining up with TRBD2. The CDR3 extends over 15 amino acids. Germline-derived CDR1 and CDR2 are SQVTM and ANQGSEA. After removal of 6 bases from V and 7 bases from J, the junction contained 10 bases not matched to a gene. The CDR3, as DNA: TGCAGCGTCGACCTACTAGCGGGGGTCCGCGGGGAGCTGTTTTTT. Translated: CSVDLLAGVRGELFF.

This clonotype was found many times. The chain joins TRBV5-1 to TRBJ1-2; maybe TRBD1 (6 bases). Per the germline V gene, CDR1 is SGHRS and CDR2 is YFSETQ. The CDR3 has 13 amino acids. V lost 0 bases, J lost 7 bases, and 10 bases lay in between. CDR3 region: CASSLGQVGGYTF. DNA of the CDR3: TGCGCCAGCAGCTTGGGACAGGTTGGTGGCTACACCTTC. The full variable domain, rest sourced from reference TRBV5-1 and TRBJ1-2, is KAGVTQTPRYLIKTRGQQVTLSCSPISGHRSVSWYQQTPGQGLQFLFEYFSETQRNKGNFPGRFSGRQFSNSRSEMNVSTLELGDSALYLCASSLGQVGGYTFGSGTRLTVV.

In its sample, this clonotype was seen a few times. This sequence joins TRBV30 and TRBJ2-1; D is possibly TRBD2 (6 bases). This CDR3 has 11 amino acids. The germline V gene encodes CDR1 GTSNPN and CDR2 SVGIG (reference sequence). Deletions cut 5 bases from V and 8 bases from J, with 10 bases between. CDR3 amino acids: CAWATSYEQFF. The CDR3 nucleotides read TGTGCCTGGGCGACTAGTTATGAGCAGTTCTTC.

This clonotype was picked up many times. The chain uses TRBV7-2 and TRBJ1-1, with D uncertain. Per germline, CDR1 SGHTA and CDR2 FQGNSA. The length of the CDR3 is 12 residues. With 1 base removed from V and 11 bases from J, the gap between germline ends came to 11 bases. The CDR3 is CASSLDASRAFF. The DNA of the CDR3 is TGTGCCAGCAGCTTAGATGCCTCGAGGGCTTTCTTT.

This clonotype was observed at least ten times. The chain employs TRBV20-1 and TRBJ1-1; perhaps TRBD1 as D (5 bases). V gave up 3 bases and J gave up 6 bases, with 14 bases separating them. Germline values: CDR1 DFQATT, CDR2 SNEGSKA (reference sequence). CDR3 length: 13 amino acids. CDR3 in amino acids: CSASEFPGAEAFF. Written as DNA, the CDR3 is TGCAGTGCTAGTGAGTTTCCGGGGGCTGAAGCTTTCTTT.

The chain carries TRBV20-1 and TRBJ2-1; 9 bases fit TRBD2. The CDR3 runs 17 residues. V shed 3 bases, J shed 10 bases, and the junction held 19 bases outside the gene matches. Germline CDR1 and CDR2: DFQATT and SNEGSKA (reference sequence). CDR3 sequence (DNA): TGCAGTGCTAGGGATCTTGGGGGTAGCGGGAGTCCGGGAGAGCAGTTCTTC. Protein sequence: CSARDLGGSGSPGEQFF.

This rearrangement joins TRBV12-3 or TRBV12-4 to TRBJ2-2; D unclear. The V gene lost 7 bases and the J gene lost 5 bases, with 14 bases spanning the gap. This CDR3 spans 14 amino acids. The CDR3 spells CASTRTGLTGELFF. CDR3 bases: TGTGCCAGCACCCGAACTGGCCTGACCGGGGAGCTGTTTTTT.

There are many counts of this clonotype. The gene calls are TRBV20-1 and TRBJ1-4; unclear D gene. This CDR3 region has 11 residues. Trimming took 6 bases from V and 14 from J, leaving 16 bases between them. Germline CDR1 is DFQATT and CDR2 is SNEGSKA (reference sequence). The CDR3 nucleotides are TGCAGTGCGGAAAACGCCGGGAACCTGTTTTTT. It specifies CSAENAGNLFF.

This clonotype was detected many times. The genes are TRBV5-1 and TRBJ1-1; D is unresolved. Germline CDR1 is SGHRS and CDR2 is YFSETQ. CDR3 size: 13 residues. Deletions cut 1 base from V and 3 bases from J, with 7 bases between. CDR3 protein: CASSLRQDTEAFF. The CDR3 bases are TGCGCCAGCAGCTTGCGGCAGGACACTGAAGCTTTCTTT.

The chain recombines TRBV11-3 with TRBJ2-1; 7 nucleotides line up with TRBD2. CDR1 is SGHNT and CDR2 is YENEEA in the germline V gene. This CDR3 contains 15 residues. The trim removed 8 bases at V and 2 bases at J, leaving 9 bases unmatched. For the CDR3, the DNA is TGTGCCAGCTCCGCTGGCGGGAGTACCTACAATGAGCAGTTCTTC. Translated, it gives CASSAGGSTYNEQFF.

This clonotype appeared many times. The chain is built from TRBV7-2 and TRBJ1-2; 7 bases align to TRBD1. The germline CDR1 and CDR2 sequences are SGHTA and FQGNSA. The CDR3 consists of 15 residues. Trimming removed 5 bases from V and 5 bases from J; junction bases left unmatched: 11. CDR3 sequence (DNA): TGTGCCAGCAGCCCGACCGGGACAGAGGAGTATGGCTACACCTTC. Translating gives CASSPTGTEEYGYTF.

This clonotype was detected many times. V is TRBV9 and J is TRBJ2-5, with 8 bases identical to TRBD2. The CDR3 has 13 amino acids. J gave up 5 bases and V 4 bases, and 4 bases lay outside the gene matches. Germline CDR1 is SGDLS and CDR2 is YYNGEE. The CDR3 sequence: CASSLTSVETQYF. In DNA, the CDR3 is TGTGCCAGCAGCTTGACTAGCGTCGAGACCCAGTACTTC.